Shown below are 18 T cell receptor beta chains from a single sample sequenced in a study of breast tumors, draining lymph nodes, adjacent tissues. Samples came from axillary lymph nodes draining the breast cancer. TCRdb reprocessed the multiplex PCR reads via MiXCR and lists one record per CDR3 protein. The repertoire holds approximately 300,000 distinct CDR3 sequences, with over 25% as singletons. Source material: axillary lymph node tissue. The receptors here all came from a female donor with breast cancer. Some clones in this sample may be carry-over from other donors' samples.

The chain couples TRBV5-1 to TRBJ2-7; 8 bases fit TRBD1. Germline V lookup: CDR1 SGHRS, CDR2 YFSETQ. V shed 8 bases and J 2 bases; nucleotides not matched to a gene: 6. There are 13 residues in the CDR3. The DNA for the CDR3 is TGCGCCAGTACGCAGGGGGCGGCCTACGAGCAGTACTTC. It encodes CASTQGAAYEQYF.

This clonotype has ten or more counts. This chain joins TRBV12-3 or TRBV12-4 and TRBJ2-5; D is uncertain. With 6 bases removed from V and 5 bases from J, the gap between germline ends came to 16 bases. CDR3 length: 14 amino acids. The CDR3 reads CASRKESAGETQYF. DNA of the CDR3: TGTGCCAGCAGGAAAGAATCCGCTGGGGAGACCCAGTACTTC.

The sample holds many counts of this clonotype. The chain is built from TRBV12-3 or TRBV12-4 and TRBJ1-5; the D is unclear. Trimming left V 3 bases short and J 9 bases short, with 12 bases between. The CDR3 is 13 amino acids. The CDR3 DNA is TGTGCCAGCAGTTTGGCCGCTTCCAGGCCCCAGCATTTT. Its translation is CASSLAASRPQHF.

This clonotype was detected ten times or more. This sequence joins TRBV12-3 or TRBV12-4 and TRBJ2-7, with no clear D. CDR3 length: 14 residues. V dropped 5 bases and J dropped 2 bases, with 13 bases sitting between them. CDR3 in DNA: TGTGCCAGCAGTCCCCTCCGCAGGACCTACGAGCAGTACTTC. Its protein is CASSPLRRTYEQYF.

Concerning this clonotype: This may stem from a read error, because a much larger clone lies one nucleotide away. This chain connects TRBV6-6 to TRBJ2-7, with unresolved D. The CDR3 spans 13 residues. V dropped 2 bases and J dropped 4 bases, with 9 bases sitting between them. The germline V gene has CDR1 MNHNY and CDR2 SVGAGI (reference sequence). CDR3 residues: CASSYAPGYEQYF. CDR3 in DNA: TGTGCCAGCAGTTACGCACCTGGGTACGAGCAGTACTTC.

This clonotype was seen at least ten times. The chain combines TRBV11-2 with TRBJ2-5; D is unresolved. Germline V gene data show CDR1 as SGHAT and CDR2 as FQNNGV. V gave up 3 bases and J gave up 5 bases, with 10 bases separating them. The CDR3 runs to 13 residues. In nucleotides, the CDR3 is TGTGCCAGCAGCTTCTCCCCTCGGGAGACCCAGTACTTC. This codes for CASSFSPRETQYF.

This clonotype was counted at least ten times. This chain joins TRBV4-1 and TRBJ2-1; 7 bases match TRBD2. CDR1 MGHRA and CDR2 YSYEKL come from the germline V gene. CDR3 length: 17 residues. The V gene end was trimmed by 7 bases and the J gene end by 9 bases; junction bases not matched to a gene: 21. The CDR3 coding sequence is TGCGCCAGCATCTTCAATGTTCTAGCGGTCGGTGGGACTGAGCAGTTCTTC. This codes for CASIFNVLAVGGTEQFF.

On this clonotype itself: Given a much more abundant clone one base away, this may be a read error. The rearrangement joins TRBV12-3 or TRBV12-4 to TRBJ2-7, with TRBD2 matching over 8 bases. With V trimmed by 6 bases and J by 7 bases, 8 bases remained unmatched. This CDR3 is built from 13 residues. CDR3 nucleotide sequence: TGTGCCAGCAGGCCAGCGGGAGTCGAAGAGCAGTACTTC. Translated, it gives CASRPAGVEEQYF.

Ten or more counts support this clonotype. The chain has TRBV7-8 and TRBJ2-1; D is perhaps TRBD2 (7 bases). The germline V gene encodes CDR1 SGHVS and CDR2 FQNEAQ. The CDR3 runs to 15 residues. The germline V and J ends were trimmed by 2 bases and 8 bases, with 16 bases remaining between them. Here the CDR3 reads CASSLRGGGGDEQFF. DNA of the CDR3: TGTGCCAGCAGCTTACGAGGGGGAGGGGGGGATGAGCAGTTCTTC.

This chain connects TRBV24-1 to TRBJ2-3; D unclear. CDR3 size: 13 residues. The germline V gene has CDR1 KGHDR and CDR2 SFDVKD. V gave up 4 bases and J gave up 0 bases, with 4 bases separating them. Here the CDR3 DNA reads TGTGCCACCAGTGACGTGAGCACAGATACGCAGTATTTT. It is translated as CATSDVSTDTQYF.

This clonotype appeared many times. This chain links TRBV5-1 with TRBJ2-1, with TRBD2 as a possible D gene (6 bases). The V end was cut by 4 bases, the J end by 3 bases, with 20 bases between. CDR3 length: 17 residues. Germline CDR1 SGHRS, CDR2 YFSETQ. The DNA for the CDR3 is TGCGCCAGCAGCCCGCGGCGAGCCGGGAGCGACTACAATGAGCAGTTCTTC. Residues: CASSPRRAGSDYNEQFF.

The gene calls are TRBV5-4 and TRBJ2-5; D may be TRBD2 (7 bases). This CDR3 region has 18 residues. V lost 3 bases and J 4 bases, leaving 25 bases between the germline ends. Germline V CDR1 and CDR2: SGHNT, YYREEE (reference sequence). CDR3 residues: CASSSYGAGDWGPETQYF. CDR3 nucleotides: TGTGCCAGCAGCTCGTATGGGGCGGGAGACTGGGGGCCAGAGACCCAGTACTTC.

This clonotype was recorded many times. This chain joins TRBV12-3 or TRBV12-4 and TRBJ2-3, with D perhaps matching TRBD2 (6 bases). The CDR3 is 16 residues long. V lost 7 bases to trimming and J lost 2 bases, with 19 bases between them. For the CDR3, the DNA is TGTGCCAGCACCCCAGGGAGGAACCGGTACACAGATACGCAGTATTTT. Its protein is CASTPGRNRYTDTQYF.

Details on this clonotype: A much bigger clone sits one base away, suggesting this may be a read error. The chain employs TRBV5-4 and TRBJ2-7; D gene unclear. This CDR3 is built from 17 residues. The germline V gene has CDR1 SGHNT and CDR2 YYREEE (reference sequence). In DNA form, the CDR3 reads TGTGCCAGCAGCTTGGGTGGCCGGGCCCTAGGCTCCTACGGGCAGTACTTC. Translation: CASSLGGRALGSYGQYF.

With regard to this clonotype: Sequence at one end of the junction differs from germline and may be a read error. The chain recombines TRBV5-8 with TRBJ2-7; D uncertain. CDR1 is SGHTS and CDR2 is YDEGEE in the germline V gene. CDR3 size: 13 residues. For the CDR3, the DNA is TGTGCCAGCTCACCACCGATTGTCGACGAGCGGTACTTC. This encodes CASSPPIVDERYF.

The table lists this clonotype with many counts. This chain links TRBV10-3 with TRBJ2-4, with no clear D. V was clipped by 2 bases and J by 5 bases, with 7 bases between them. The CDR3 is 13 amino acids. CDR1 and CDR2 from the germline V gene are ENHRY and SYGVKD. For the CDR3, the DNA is TGTGCCATCAGTGAGAGAGATCAAAACATTCAGTACTTC. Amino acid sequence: CAISERDQNIQYF.

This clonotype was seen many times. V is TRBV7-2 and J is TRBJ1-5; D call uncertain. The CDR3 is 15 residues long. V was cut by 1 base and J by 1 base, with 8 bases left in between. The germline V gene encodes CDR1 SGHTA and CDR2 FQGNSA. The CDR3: CASSLGGFSNQPQHF. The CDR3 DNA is TGTGCCAGCAGCTTAGGAGGGTTCAGCAATCAGCCCCAGCATTTT. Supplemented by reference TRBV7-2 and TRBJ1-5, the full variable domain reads GAGVSQSPSNKVTEKGKDVELRCDPISGHTALYWYRQSLGQGLEFLIYFQGNSAPDKSGLPSDRFSAERTGGSVSTLTIQRTQQEDSAVYLCASSLGGFSNQPQHFGDGTRLSIL.

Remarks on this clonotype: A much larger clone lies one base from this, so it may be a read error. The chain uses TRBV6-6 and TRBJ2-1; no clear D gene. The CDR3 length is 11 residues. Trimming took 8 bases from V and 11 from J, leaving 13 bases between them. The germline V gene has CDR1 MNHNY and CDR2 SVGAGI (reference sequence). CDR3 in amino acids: CASGTYTKQFF. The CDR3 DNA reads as TGTGCCAGCGGAACTTATACAAAGCAGTTCTTC.